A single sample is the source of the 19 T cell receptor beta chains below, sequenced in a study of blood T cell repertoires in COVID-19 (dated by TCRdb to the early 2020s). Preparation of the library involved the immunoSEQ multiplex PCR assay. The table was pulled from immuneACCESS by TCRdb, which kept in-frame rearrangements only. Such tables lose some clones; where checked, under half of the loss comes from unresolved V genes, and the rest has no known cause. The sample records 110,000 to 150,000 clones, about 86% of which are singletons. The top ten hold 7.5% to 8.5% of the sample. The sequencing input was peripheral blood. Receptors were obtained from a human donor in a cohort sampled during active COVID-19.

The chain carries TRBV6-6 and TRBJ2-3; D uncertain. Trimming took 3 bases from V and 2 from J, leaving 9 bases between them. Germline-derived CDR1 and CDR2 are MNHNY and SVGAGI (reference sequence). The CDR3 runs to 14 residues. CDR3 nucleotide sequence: TGTGCCAGCAGTTATCTATCCACCACAGATACGCAGTATTTT. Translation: CASSYLSTTDTQYF.

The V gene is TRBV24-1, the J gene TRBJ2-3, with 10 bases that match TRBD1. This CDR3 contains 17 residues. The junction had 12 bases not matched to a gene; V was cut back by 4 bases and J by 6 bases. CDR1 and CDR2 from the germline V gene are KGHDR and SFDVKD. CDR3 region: CATSEPSGTGARDTQYF. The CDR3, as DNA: TGTGCCACCAGTGAGCCATCCGGGACAGGGGCAAGGGATACGCAGTATTTT.

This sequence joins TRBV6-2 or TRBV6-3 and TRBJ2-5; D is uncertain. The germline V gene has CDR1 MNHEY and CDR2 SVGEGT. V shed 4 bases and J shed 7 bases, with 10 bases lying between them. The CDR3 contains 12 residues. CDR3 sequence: CASSFGYGTQYF. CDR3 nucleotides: TGTGCCAGCAGTTTCGGGTACGGGACCCAGTACTTC.

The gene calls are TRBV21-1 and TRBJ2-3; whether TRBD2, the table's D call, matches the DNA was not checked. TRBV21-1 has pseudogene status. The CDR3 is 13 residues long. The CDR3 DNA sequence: TGTGCCAGCAGCTTCCCTAGCACAGATACGCAGTATTTT. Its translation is CASSFPSTDTQYF.

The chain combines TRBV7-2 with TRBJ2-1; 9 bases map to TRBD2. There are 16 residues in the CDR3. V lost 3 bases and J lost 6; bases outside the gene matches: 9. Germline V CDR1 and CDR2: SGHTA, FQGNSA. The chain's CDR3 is CASSFAGTSYINEQFF. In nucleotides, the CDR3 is TGTGCCAGCAGCTTTGCCGGGACTAGCTATATCAATGAGCAGTTCTTC. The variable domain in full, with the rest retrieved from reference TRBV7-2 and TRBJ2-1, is GAGVSQSPSNKVTEKGKDVELRCDPISGHTALYWYRQSLGQGLEFLIYFQGNSAPDKSGLPSDRFSAERTGGSVSTLTIQRTQQEDSAVYLCASSFAGTSYINEQFFGPGTRLTVL.

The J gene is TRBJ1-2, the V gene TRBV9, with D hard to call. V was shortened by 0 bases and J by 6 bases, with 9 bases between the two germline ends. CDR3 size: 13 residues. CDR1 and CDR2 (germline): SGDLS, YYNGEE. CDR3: CASSVVVGHGYTF. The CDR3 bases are TGTGCCAGCAGCGTAGTGGTGGGCCATGGCTACACCTTC.

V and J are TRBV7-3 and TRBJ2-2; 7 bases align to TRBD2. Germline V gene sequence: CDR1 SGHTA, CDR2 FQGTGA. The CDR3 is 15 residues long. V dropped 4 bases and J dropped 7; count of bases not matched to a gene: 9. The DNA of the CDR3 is TGTGCCAGCAGCTCCACCGGAGCGGGAAACGGGGAGCTGTTTTTT. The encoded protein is CASSSTGAGNGELFF.

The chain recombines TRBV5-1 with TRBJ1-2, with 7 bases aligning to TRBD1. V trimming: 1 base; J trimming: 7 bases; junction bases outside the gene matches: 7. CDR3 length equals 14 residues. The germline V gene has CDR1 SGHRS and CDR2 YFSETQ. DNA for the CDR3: TGCGCCAGCAGCTTGTTTGCAGGGGGTGGTGGCTACACCTTC. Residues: CASSLFAGGGGYTF.

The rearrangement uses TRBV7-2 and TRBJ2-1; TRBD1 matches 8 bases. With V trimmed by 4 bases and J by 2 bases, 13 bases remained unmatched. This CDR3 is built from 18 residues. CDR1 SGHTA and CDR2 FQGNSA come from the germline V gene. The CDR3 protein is CASSSHRDRIRTYNEQFF. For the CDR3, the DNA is TGTGCCAGCAGCTCCCACCGGGACAGGATAAGAACCTACAATGAGCAGTTCTTC.

CDR3 amino acids: CASRGGGENQPQHF. DNA for the CDR3: TGTGCCAGTAGAGGAGGGGGCGAGAATCAGCCCCAGCATTTT. This sequence joins TRBV19 and TRBJ1-5, with 7 nucleotides matching TRBD1. V lost 6 bases and J lost 4; bases outside the gene matches: 6. The CDR3 sequence is 14 residues long. Germline CDR1 and CDR2: LNHDA and SQIVND (reference sequence).

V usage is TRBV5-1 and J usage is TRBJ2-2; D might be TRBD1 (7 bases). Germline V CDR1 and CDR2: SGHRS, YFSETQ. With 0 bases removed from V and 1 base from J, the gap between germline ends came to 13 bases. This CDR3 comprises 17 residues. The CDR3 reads CASSLAGDSQNTGELFF. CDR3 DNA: TGCGCCAGCAGCTTGGCGGGGGACAGCCAGAACACCGGGGAGCTGTTTTTT.

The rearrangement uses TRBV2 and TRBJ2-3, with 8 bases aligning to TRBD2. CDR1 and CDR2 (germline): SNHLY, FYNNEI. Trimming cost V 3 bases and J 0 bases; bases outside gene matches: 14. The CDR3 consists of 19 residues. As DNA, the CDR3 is TGTGCCAGCAGTGACTTCGTTCACAGGCGGGGGGCTAGCACAGATACGCAGTATTTT. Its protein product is CASSDFVHRRGASTDTQYF. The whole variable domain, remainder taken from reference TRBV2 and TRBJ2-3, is EPEVTQTPSHQVTQMGQEVILRCVPISNHLYFYWYRQILGQKVEFLVSFYNNEISEKSEIFDDQFSVERPDGSNFTLKIRSTKLEDSAMYFCASSDFVHRRGASTDTQYFGPGTRLTVL.

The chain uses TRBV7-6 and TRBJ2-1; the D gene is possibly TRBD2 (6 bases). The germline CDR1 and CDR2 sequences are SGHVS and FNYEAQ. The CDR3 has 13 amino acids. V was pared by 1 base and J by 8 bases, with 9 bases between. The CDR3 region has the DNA TGTGCCAGCAGCTTAGGCCGCGGGGATGAGCAGTTCTTC. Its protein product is CASSLGRGDEQFF.

In DNA, the CDR3 is TGTGCCAGCAGCGAACGGGACAGGAAATACAATGAGCAGTTCTTC. This codes for CASSERDRKYNEQFF. The chain uses TRBV7-2 and TRBJ2-1; 8 positions match TRBD1. J gave up 4 bases and V 5 bases, and 7 bases lay outside the gene matches. Germline values: CDR1 SGHTA, CDR2 FQGNSA. This CDR3 comprises 15 residues.

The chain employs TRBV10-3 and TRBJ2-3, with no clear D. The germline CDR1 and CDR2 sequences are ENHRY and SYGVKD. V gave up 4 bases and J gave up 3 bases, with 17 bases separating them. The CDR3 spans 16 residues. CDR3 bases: TGTGCCATCAGTGCCAACCCGACAACCCCTACAGATACGCAGTATTTT. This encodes CAISANPTTPTDTQYF.

CDR3 DNA: TGTGCCAGCAGTGGGTGGGACTGGGCCTACAATGAGCAGTTCTTC. Amino acid sequence: CASSGWDWAYNEQFF. The chain employs TRBV6-4 and TRBJ2-1; tentatively, D is TRBD2 (6 bases). The CDR3 spans 15 residues. The V end lost 4 bases, the J end lost 2 bases, and 12 bases lay between the germline ends. Germline loops: CDR1 MRHNA, CDR2 SNTAGT.

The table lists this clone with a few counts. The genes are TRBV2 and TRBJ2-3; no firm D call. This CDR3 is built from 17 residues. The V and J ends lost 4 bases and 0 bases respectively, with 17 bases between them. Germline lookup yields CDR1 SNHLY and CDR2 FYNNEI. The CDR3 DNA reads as TGTGCCAGCAGTGGGCCAGGAAGTCTCTCTAGCACAGATACGCAGTATTTT. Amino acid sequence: CASSGPGSLSSTDTQYF.

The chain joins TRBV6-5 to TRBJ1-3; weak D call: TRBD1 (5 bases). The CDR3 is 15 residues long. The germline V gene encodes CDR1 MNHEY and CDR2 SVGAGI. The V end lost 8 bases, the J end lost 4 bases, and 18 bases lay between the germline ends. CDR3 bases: TGTGCCAGCCTCAGGGATGGGGCGAGCGGAAACACCATATATTTT. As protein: CASLRDGASGNTIYF.

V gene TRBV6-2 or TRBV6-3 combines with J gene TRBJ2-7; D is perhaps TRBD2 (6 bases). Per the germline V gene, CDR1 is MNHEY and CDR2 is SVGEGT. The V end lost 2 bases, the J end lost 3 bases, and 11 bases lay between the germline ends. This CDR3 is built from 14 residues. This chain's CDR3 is CASSYNGRDYEQYF. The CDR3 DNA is TGTGCCAGCAGTTACAACGGGAGAGACTACGAGCAGTACTTC.